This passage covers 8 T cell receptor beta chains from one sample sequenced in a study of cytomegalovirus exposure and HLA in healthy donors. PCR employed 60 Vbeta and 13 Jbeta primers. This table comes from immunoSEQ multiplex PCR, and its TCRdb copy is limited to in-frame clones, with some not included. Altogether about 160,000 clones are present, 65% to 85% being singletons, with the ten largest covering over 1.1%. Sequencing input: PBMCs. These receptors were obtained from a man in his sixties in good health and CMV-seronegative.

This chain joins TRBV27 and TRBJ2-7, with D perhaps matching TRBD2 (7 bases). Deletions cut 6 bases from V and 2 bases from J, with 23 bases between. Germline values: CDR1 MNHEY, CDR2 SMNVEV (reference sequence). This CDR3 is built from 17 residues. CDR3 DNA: TGTGCCAGCAGCCTCCCCGGTGGATCCGGGGGGCCCTACGAGCAGTACTTC. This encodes CASSLPGGSGGPYEQYF.

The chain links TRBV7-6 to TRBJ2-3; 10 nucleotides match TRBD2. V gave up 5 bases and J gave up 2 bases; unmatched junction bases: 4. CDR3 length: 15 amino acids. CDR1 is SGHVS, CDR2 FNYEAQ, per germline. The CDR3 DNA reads TGTGCCAGCAGCCCGGGACTAGCGAACACAGATACGCAGTATTTT. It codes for CASSPGLANTDTQYF.

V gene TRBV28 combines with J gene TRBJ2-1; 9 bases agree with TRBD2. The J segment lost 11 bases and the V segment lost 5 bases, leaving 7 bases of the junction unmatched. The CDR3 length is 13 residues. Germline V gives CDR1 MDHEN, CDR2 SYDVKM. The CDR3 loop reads CASSPSSGEKQFF. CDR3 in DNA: TGTGCCAGCAGTCCCTCTAGCGGGGAAAAGCAGTTCTTC.

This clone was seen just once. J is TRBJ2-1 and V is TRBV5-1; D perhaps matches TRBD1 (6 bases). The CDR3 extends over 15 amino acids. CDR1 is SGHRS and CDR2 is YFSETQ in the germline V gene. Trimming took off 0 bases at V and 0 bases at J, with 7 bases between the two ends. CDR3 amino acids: CASSLVQGSYNEQFF. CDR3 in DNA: TGCGCCAGCAGCTTGGTACAGGGCTCCTACAATGAGCAGTTCTTC.

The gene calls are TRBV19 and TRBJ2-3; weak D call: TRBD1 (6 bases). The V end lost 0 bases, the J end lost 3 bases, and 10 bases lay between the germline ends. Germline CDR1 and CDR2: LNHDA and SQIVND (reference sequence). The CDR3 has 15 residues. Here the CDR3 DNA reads TGTGCCAGTAGTATAGAAATGAGGGGGACAGATACGCAGTATTTT. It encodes CASSIEMRGTDTQYF.

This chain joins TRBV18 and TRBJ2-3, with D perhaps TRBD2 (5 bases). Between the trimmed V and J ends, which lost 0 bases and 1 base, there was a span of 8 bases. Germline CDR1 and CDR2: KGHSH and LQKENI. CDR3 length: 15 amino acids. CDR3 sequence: CASSPPERGTDTQYF. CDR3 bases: TGTGCCAGCTCACCACCGGAGAGGGGCACAGATACGCAGTATTTT.

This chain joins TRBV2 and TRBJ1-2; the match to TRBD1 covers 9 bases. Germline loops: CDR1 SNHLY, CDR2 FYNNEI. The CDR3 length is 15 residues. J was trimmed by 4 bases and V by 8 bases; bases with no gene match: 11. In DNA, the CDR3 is TGTGCCAGCGTCCCAGAGGACAGGGGTTTCTATGGCTACACCTTC. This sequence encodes CASVPEDRGFYGYTF.

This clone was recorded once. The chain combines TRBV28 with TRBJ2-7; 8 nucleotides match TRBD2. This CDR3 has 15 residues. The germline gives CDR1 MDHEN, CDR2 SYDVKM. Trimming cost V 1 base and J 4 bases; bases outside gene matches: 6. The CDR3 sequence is CASSLFTSGRYEQYF. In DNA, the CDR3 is TGTGCCAGCAGTTTATTCACAAGCGGGAGATACGAGCAGTACTTC.